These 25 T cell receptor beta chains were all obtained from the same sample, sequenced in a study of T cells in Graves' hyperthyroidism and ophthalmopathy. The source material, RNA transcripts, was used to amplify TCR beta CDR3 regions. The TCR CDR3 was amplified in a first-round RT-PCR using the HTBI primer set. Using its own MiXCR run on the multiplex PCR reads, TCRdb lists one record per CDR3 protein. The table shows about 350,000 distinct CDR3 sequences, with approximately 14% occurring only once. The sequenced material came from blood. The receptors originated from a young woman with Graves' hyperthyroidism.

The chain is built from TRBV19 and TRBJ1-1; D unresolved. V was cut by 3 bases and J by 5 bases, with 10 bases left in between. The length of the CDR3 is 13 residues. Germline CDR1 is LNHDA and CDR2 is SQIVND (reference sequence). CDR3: CASSISGFTEAFF. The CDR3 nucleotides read TGTGCCAGTAGTATTTCGGGATTTACTGAAGCTTTCTTT. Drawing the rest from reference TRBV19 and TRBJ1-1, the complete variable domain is DGGITQSPKYLFRKEGQNVTLSCEQNLNHDAMYWYRQDPGQGLRLIYYSQIVNDFQKGDIAEGYSVSREKKESFPLTVTSAQKNPTAFYLCASSISGFTEAFFGQGTRLTVV.

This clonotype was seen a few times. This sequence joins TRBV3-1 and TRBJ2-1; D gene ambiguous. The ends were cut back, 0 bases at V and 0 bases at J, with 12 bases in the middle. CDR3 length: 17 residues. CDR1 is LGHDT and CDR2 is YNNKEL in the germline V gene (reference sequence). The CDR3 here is CASSQDPGGSSYNEQFF. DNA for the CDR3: TGTGCCAGCAGCCAAGATCCGGGCGGAAGCTCCTACAATGAGCAGTTCTTC.

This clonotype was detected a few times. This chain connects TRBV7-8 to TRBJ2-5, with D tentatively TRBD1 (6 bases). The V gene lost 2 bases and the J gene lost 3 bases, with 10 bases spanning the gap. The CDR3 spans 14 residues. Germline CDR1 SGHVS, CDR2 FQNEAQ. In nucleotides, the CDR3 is TGTGCCAGCAGCTTACAGGGGTCAAAAGAGACCCAGTACTTC. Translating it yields CASSLQGSKETQYF.

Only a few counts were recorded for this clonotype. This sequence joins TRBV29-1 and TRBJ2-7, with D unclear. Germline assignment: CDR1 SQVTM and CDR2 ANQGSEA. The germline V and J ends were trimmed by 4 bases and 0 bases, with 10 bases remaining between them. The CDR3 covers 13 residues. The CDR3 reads CSVVSEVSYEQYF. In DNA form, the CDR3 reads TGCAGCGTTGTGTCCGAGGTCTCCTACGAGCAGTACTTC.

CDR3 loop: CASSLHQFGKEQVGYTF. CDR3 sequence (DNA): TGTGCCAGTAGTCTGCATCAATTTGGAAAGGAACAGGTTGGCTACACCTTC. This chain uses TRBV19 with TRBJ1-2, with D possibly being TRBD1 (5 bases). The V gene's germline CDR1 is LNHDA and CDR2 SQIVND (reference sequence). V lost 5 bases to trimming and J lost 7 bases, with 26 bases between them. CDR3 length: 17 residues.

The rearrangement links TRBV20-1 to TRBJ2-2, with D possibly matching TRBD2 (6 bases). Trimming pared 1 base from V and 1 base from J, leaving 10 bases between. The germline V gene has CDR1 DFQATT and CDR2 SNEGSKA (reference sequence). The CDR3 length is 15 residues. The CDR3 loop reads CSARVSGWNTGELFF. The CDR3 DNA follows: TGCAGTGCTAGAGTTAGCGGTTGGAACACCGGGGAGCTGTTTTTT.

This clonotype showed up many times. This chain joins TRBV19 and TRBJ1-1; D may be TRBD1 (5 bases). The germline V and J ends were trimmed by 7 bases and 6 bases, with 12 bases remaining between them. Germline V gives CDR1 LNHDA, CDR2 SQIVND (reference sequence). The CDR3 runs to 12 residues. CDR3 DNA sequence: TGTGCCAGTAATCAGGGTAACTCTGAAGCTTTCTTT. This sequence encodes CASNQGNSEAFF. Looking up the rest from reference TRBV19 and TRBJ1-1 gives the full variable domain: DGGITQSPKYLFRKEGQNVTLSCEQNLNHDAMYWYRQDPGQGLRLIYYSQIVNDFQKGDIAEGYSVSREKKESFPLTVTSAQKNPTAFYLCASNQGNSEAFFGQGTRLTVV.

The CDR3 DNA follows: TGTGCCAGCAGACCCCCGGGACTAGCGGGAGGGTACATATACTTC. As protein: CASRPPGLAGGYIYF. The chain couples TRBV11-2 to TRBJ2-5, with TRBD2 matching over 16 bases. Unmatched junction bases numbered 12, after V lost 6 bases and J lost 14 bases. This CDR3 comprises 15 residues. The V gene's germline CDR1 is SGHAT and CDR2 FQNNGV.

The CDR3 DNA reads as TGCGCCAGCAGCCAAGCGTCGGGAGGGCCCACAGATACGCAGTATTTT. Protein: CASSQASGGPTDTQYF. The V and J genes are TRBV4-3 and TRBJ2-3; 8 bases fit TRBD2. The length of the CDR3 is 16 residues. V lost 1 base to trimming and J lost 2 bases; unmatched junction nucleotides: 5. Germline-derived CDR1 and CDR2 are LGHNA and YSLEER.

The CDR3 region is CASRSFGAYNEQFF. CDR3 DNA: TGTGCCAGCAGGTCCTTCGGGGCCTACAATGAGCAGTTCTTC. V and J are TRBV6-1 and TRBJ2-1, with D tentatively TRBD2 (5 bases). This CDR3 has 14 residues. The germline gives CDR1 MNHNS, CDR2 SASEGT. Between the trimmed V and J ends, which lost 6 bases and 2 bases, there was a span of 11 bases.

In DNA form, the CDR3 reads TGTGCCAGCAGCGGGACAGGGGGCCTTGGCTACACCTTC. This translates into CASSGTGGLGYTF. V gene TRBV6-1 combines with J gene TRBJ1-2; 12 bases agree with TRBD1. V lost 6 bases, J lost 7 bases, and 3 bases stayed unmatched. CDR3 length: 13 amino acids. CDR1 and CDR2 from the germline V gene are MNHNS and SASEGT.

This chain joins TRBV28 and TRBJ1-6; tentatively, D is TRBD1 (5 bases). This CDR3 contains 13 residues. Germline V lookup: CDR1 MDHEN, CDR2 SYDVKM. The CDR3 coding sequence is TGTGCTTCTAATCCGGGGGGGGTTTCACCCCTCCACTTT. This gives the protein CASNPGGVSPLHF.

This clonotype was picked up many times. The CDR3 loop is CSADRQDVNSPLHF. The CDR3 DNA is TGCAGTGCTGATAGACAGGATGTTAATTCACCCCTCCACTTT. This rearrangement joins TRBV20-1 to TRBJ1-6, with D perhaps matching TRBD1 (6 bases). Trimming took off 5 bases at V and 6 bases at J, with 14 bases between the two ends. Per the germline V gene, CDR1 is DFQATT and CDR2 is SNEGSKA (reference sequence). This CDR3 contains 14 residues.

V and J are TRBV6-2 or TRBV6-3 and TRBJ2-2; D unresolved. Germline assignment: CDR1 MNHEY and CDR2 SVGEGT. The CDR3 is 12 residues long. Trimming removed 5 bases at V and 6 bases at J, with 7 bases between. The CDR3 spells CASSQSAGELFF. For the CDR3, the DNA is TGTGCCAGCAGTCAGTCAGCCGGGGAGCTGTTTTTT.

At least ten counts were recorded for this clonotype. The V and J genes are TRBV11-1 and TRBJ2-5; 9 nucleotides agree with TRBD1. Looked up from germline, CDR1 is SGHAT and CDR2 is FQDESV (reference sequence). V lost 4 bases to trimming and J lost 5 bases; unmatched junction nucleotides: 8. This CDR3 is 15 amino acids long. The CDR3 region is CASSSGDRVEETQYF. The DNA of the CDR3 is TGTGCCAGCAGCTCGGGGGACAGGGTTGAGGAGACCCAGTACTTC.

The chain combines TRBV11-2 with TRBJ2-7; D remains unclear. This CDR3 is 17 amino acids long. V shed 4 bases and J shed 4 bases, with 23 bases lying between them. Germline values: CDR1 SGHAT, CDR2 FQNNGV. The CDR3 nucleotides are TGTGCCAGCAGCTCTTTAAAGAGAACACGAAGCAGATACGAGCAGTACTTC. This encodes CASSSLKRTRSRYEQYF.

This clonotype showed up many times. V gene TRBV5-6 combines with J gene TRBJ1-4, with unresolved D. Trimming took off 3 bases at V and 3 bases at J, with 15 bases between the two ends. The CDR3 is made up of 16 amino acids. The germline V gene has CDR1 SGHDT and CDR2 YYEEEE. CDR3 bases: TGTGCCAGCAGCTGGCGTATGACAACCTCTAATGAAAAACTGTTTTTT. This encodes CASSWRMTTSNEKLFF.

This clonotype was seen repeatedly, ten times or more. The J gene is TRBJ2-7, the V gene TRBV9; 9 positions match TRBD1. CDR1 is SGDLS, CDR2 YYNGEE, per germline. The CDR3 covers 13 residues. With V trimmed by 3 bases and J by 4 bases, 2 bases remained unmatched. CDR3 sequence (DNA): TGTGCCAGCAGCGAACAGGGGGCGTACGAGCAGTACTTC. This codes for CASSEQGAYEQYF.

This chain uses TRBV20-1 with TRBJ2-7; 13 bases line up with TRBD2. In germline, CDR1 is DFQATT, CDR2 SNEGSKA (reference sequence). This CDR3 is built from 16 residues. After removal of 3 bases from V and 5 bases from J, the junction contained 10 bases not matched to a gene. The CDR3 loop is CSASGGGTSGIDEQYF. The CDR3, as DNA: TGCAGTGCTAGTGGGGGCGGGACTAGCGGGATTGACGAGCAGTACTTC.

DNA for the CDR3: TGTGCCAGCAAGGGGAAAACCCTTGACTATGGCTACACCTTC. Translated: CASKGKTLDYGYTF. The gene calls are TRBV28 and TRBJ1-2; TRBD1 might be the D (5 bases). CDR3 size: 14 residues. V gave up 7 bases and J gave up 3 bases, with 15 bases separating them. Germline loops: CDR1 MDHEN, CDR2 SYDVKM.

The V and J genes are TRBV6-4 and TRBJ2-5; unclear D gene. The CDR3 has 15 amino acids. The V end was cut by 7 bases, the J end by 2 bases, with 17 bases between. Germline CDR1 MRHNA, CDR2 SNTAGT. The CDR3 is CASNPPVNGQETQYF. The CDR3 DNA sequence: TGTGCCAGCAACCCCCCAGTGAACGGGCAAGAGACCCAGTACTTC.

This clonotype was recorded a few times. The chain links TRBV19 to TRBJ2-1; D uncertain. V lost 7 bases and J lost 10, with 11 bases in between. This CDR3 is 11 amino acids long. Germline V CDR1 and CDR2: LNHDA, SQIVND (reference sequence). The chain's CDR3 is CASKSVSEQFF. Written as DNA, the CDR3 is TGTGCCAGTAAATCGGTCTCGGAGCAGTTCTTC.

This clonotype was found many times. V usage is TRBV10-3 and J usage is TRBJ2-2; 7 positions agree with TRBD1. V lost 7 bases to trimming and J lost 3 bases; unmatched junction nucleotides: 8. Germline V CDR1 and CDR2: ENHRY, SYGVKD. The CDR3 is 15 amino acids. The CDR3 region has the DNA TGTGCCATCAAGGCACAGGGGTTGGACACCGGGGAGCTGTTTTTT. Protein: CAIKAQGLDTGELFF.

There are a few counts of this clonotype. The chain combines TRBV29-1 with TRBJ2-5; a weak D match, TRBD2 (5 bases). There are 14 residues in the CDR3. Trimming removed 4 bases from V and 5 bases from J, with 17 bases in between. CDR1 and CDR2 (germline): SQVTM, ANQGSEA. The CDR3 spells CSVGVEGGVETQYF. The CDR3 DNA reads TGCAGCGTTGGGGTCGAAGGAGGCGTGGAGACCCAGTACTTC.

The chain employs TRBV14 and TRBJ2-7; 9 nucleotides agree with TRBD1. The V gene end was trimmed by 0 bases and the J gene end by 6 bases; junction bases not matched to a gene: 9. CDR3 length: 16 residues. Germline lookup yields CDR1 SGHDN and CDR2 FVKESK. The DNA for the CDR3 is TGTGCCAGCAGCCAAGATCACGGACAGGGGTCTCGCGAGCAGTACTTC. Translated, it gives CASSQDHGQGSREQYF.